This TCR beta chain appears in the sequencing data of a study of T cells after yellow fever vaccination. V was pared by 5 bases and J by 6 bases, with 9 bases of the junction left unmatched. The CDR3 length is 15 residues. Germline CDR1 reads MDHEN; CDR2 reads SYDVKM. Universal primer sites and UMIs were introduced during 5'RACE template-switching synthesis of TCR cDNA. TCRdb used MiXCR to reprocess the 5' RACE reads, holding one entry per CDR3 protein. Of approximately 580,000 distinct CDR3 sequences listed, about 15% are singletons. This clonotype turned up a few times. Its matching antigen is unknown. General study findings and limits: Post-booster repertoires again held most primary-vaccination clones (about 96% CD4, roughly 89% CD8). Though it reached lower strength, the secondary response hit its peak faster, day 5 versus 15. It was a small share of clonotypes that appeared in both CD4 and CD8 compartments.

The starting material was PBMCs, obtained around 5 days after the first yellow fever vaccination. The receptor's source is a young man who received the YFV17D yellow fever vaccine. The genes are TRBV28 and TRBJ1-5; 8 positions agree with TRBD1. CDR3 sequence (DNA): TGTGCCAGCAGTATTGGGGCAGGGGGCCTTCAGCCCCAGCATTTT. This encodes CASSIGAGGLQPQHF.